The following is a TCR beta chain sequence with its context. Its antigen specificity is not known. No base qualities exist here, and no much larger clone lies one base off it. The sample belongs to a study of vaccination effects on CD4 cells after COVID-19 (dated by TCRdb to 2021 to 2024). Concerning the study at large: Each participant got two doses of an mRNA SARS-CoV-2 vaccine, either BNT162b2 or mRNA-1273. The study compared SARS-CoV-2 spike-specific CD4+ TCR repertoires before and after mRNA vaccination in COVID-19 convalescent patients and infection-naive vaccine recipients. A total of 9 to 11 COVID-19 convalescent patients and a handful of SARS-CoV-2-naive healthy vaccine recipients were included in the full study. In the study, cultures from other donors were sequenced using the Oncomine TCR Beta short-read assay on an Illumina iSeq 100.

The CDR3 numbers 11 residues from cysteine through phenylalanine. Only the CDR3 portion is preserved as DNA: 33 bases, with reading frame beginning at the first base. CDR1 DFQATT and CDR2 SNEGSKA were looked up in the germline V gene (reference sequence). Receptors were amplified or captured by the immunoSEQ multiplex PCR assay. DNA from the CD4+ T cells that had been cultured and isolated underwent TCR beta CDR3 sequencing. As for the original processing: Non-productive TCR sequences were removed, reads were trimmed to the CDR3 region, and CDR3s of at least 7 amino acids were retained. Antigen-specific clonotypes were identified with the MANAFEST web app by comparing expansion in peptide wells against reference cultures. Positive clones required FDR<0.05 expansion versus reference and all other wells, odds ratio above 5, and frequency above 0.1% in two replicate wells. Clonotypes significantly expanded in SARS-CoV-2 spike wells and in at least one common cold coronavirus spike condition were defined as cross-reactive. Levenshtein distance calculated with the stringdist R package was used to assess CDR3 similarity, and unrooted trees were constructed with ape in R 3.6.1. TCRdb mirrors the immuneACCESS table, restricted to in-frame sequences. Some clones are absent from its copies; in checked studies, under half trace to an unresolved V gene, and the reason for the others is unknown. V, J and clone size are those of that table, while D and trimming were read from the DNA. In this sample the table shows 40,000 to 50,000 clones, roughly 76% of which occur a single time. The top ten clonotypes cover about 25% of the sample.

Broader findings and caveats from the paper: Marked clonal contraction was observed in both infection-induced and vaccine-induced clones at late post-vaccination timepoints, consistent with waning T cell responses. Limitations of the study were the small number of convalescent patients and the absence of early post-infection timepoints. Among healthy vaccine recipients, nearly all vaccine-induced clones were SARS-CoV-2 mono-reactive, and just 1 of 255 was cross-reactive with common cold coronaviruses.

The ViraFEST assay stimulated PBMC with viral peptide pools and then used TCR sequencing to identify antigen-specific CD4+ T cell clonotypes by expansion. After around 10 days of culture, CD4+ T cells were isolated with the EasySep CD4+ T cell isolation kit. Healthy vaccine recipients had no prior SARS-CoV-2 infection, confirmed by negative nucleocapsid antibodies before and after vaccination. Some 2.2 million PBMC per well were cultured in IMDM with around 5.3% human AB serum, about 9.4 IU/ml IL-2 and gentamicin, plus 10 ug/ml peptides. On days 3 and 7, half of the culture medium was replaced with fresh IL-2-containing medium. Unless noted otherwise, every peptide stimulation condition was grown in triplicate wells. PBMC were separated from whole blood using Ficoll-Paque Plus gradient centrifugation and were then either cryopreserved at -140C or used fresh. Overlapping peptide pools spanned the spike proteins of SARS-CoV-2 and the common cold coronaviruses HCoV-NL63, HCoV-OC43 and HCoV-229E. The QIAamp micro DNA kit was used to extract genomic DNA from the cultured CD4+ T cells.

In this chain, TRBV20-1 is recombined with TRBJ1-1, and possibly TRBD1, on 5 matching bases. The source of this sequence is a human donor who received a COVID-19 vaccine. This sample comprised CD4+ T cells from PBMCs cultured with HCoV-OC43 spike peptides, obtained before COVID-19 vaccination. Sample cell subset or site, as interpreted from the label and publication: HCoV-OC43 spike overlapping peptide pool stimulation. The sequenced DNA is TGCACCGGCCGGGACTACCATCAAGCTTTCTTT. It translates as CTGRDYHQAFF.